The sample holds a few counts of the clone carrying this TCR beta chain. Its specificity is unknown. These data belong to a study of response to subunit inactivated influenza vaccine. Findings and limits, study-wide: The study's authors posited that every seasonal influenza vaccination enlists few new T cells.

TCRdb ran MiXCR on the RT-PCR reads and lists one entry per CDR3 protein. The table lists 600,000 to 700,000 distinct CDR3 sequences, approximately 15% of them singletons. The clonotype originates from a man aged 50 or older who received an inactivated influenza vaccine. Sequences were derived from PBMCs from blood, sampled around 14 days before vaccination.

The chain's CDR3 is CSARGEGEQYF. For the CDR3, the DNA is TGCAGTGCTAGAGGTGAAGGTGAGCAGTACTTC. This chain links TRBV20-1 with TRBJ2-7, with unresolved D. Germline assignment: CDR1 DFQATT and CDR2 SNEGSKA (reference sequence). The CDR3 loop spans 11 amino acids. Between the trimmed V and J ends, which lost 1 base and 7 bases, there was a span of 8 bases.